The clone carrying this T cell receptor (beta chain) was observed a few times. The data were obtained in a study of blood T cell repertoires in COVID-19. Germline V gene lookup returns CDR1 LGHDT and CDR2 YNNKEL (reference sequence). The V end was cut by 5 bases, the J end by 8 bases, with 15 bases between. This CDR3 is 13 amino acids long. Data came from immunoSEQ multiplex PCR; TCRdb stores just in-frame clones and leaves some out. The sample carries around 77,000 clones, 82% recorded once. The sample comprised peripheral blood. The chain links TRBV3-1 (or the pseudogene TRBV3-2) to TRBJ1-2, with a possible D match to TRBD1 (6 bases). This clonotype was sampled from a human donor in a cohort sampled during active COVID-19. The CDR3 region is CASSNQGPQGYTF. In DNA form, the CDR3 reads TGTGCCAGCAGCAACCAGGGGCCGCAAGGCTACACCTTC.